The rows below give T cell receptor beta chains drawn from one sample of a study of blood T cell repertoires in COVID-19. The table came from immunoSEQ multiplex PCR; TCRdb's copy has only in-frame clones and leaves some out. The sample has approximately 230,000 clones, more than 60% seen once; the top ten hold under 4.5%. The sample comprised peripheral blood. The source is a woman aged 40 to 55 with active or convalescent COVID-19. Both conserved end residues are part of each CDR3. A D gene is named only where the DNA matches it firmly. Not every row has a clone size; where given, it reads once, few, many or a size class.

v_call: TRBV2
j_call: TRBJ2-2
d_call: TRBD1
cdr3_length: 12
clone_size: NA
cdr3_nt: TGTGCCTTGAGGGGGCGGACCGGGGAGCTGTTTTTT
cdr3_aa: CALRGRTGELFF

v_call: TRBV7-3
j_call: TRBJ1-2
d_call: TRBD1
cdr3_length: 13
clone_size: few
cdr3_nt: TGTGCCAGCAGCCGTGACAGGGACTATGGCTACACCTTC
cdr3_aa: CASSRDRDYGYTF

v_call: TRBV9
j_call: TRBJ2-1
d_call: NA
cdr3_length: 13
clone_size: NA
cdr3_nt: TGTGCCAGCAGCGTAGAAGAGCCGAGTGAGCAGTTCTTC
cdr3_aa: CASSVEEPSEQFF

v_call: TRBV6-6
j_call: TRBJ1-1
d_call: NA
cdr3_length: 14
clone_size: NA
cdr3_nt: TGTGCCAGCCGTTCGGAGGTCCGGGGCACTGAAGCTTTCTTT
cdr3_aa: CASRSEVRGTEAFF

v_call: TRBV5-1
j_call: TRBJ2-6
d_call: NA
cdr3_length: 15
clone_size: NA
cdr3_nt: TGCGCCAGCAGCTTTTTCGGCTCTGGGGCCAACGTCCTGACTTTC
cdr3_aa: CASSFFGSGANVLTF

v_call: TRBV12-3/TRBV12-4
j_call: TRBJ2-5
d_call: TRBD1
cdr3_length: 13
clone_size: NA
cdr3_nt: TGTGCCAGCAGGCAACAGGGGGTTGAGACCCAGTACTTC
cdr3_aa: CASRQQGVETQYF

v_call: TRBV3-1/TRBV3-2
j_call: TRBJ2-3
d_call: NA
cdr3_length: 16
clone_size: NA
cdr3_nt: TGTGCCAGCAGCCAGGTGATGGGGGGGCGCACAGATACGCAGTATTTT
cdr3_aa: CASSQVMGGRTDTQYF

v_call: TRBV7-7
j_call: TRBJ2-2
d_call: TRBD2
cdr3_length: 15
clone_size: medium-sized
cdr3_nt: TGTGCTAGCAGCCCCGGGAGGGGAGGCACCGGGGAGCTGTTTTTT
cdr3_aa: CASSPGRGGTGELFF

v_call: TRBV5-6
j_call: TRBJ2-2
d_call: NA
cdr3_length: 18
clone_size: NA
cdr3_nt: TGTGCCAGCAGCTTGGACCGGGTACGCCAATGGAACACCGGGGAGCTGTTTTTT
cdr3_aa: CASSLDRVRQWNTGELFF

v_call: TRBV7-7
j_call: TRBJ2-5
d_call: NA
cdr3_length: 14
clone_size: NA
cdr3_nt: TGTGCCAGCAGCTTAGTGGGCTTCCAAGAGACCCAGTACTTC
cdr3_aa: CASSLVGFQETQYF

v_call: TRBV18
j_call: TRBJ1-2
d_call: NA
cdr3_length: 14
clone_size: NA
cdr3_nt: TGTGCCAGCTCACCACCAGTGGCTGACTATGGCTACACCTTC
cdr3_aa: CASSPPVADYGYTF

v_call: TRBV6-5
j_call: TRBJ2-7
d_call: NA
cdr3_length: 12
clone_size: NA
cdr3_nt: TGTGCCAGCAGTCAGATTTCCTACGAGCAGTACTTC
cdr3_aa: CASSQISYEQYF

v_call: TRBV5-1
j_call: TRBJ1-1
d_call: TRBD1
cdr3_length: 15
clone_size: NA
cdr3_nt: TGCGCCAGCAGCTTGGGACAGGGGTGGAACACTGAAGCTTTCTTT
cdr3_aa: CASSLGQGWNTEAFF

v_call: TRBV5-4
j_call: TRBJ2-7
d_call: TRBD1
cdr3_length: 14
clone_size: NA
cdr3_nt: TGTGCCAGCAGCTTGACGGCAGGGGGCTCCGAGCAGTACTTC
cdr3_aa: CASSLTAGGSEQYF

v_call: TRBV6-1
j_call: TRBJ1-2
d_call: NA
cdr3_length: 13
clone_size: NA
cdr3_nt: TGTGCCAGCAGTGAAGGGCCCTTTTATGGCTACACCTTC
cdr3_aa: CASSEGPFYGYTF

v_call: TRBV5-1
j_call: TRBJ2-1
d_call: NA
cdr3_length: 16
clone_size: NA
cdr3_nt: TGCGCCAGCAGCTTGGCCACGCGCGGGGAAATTGGTGAGCAGTTCTTC
cdr3_aa: CASSLATRGEIGEQFF

v_call: TRBV5-1
j_call: TRBJ2-7
d_call: NA
cdr3_length: 14
clone_size: once
cdr3_nt: TGCGCCAGCAGCTTTCTACCACAGTCCTACGAGCAGTACTTC
cdr3_aa: CASSFLPQSYEQYF

v_call: TRBV28
j_call: TRBJ1-4
d_call: NA
cdr3_length: 15
clone_size: NA
cdr3_nt: TGTGCCAGCAGGACGCAGGGCAGGGGTAATGAAAAACTGTTTTTT
cdr3_aa: CASRTQGRGNEKLFF

v_call: TRBV7-9
j_call: TRBJ1-2
d_call: TRBD1
cdr3_length: 17
clone_size: NA
cdr3_nt: TGTGCCAGCAGCCAGCTCGGGACAGGGGATGCAAGAGGTGGCTACACCTTC
cdr3_aa: CASSQLGTGDARGGYTF

v_call: TRBV7-2
j_call: TRBJ1-2
d_call: NA
cdr3_length: 15
clone_size: NA
cdr3_nt: TGTGCCAGCAGCCCTCACGCCCGGGAGGACTATGGCTACACCTTC
cdr3_aa: CASSPHAREDYGYTF

v_call: TRBV2
j_call: TRBJ1-3
d_call: TRBD1
cdr3_length: 18
clone_size: NA
cdr3_nt: TGTGCCAGCAGTGACGTTACCGATGGGGACAGGGCTGGAAACACCATATATTTT
cdr3_aa: CASSDVTDGDRAGNTIYF